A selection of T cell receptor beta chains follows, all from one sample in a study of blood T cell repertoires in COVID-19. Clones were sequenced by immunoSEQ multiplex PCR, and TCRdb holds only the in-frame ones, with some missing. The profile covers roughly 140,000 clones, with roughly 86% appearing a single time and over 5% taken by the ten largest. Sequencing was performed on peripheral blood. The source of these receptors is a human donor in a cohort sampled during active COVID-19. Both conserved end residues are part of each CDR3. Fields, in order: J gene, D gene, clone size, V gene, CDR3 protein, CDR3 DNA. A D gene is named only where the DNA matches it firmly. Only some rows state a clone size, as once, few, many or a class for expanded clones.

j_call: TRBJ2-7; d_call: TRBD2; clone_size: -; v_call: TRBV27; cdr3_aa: CASSVAGGPWEQYF; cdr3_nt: TGTGCCAGCAGTGTAGCGGGAGGGCCGTGGGAGCAGTACTTC
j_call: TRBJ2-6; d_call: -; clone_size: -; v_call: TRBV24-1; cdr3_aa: CATGGSGANVLTF; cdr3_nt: TGTGCCACCGGAGGCTCTGGGGCCAACGTCCTGACTTTC
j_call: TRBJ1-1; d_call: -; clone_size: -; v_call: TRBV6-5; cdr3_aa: CASTLGALLNTEAFF; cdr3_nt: TGTGCCAGCACCCTAGGGGCCCTTTTGAACACTGAAGCTTTCTTT
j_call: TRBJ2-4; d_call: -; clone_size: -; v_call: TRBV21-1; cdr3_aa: CASSKDEGGRITKNIQYF; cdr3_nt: TGTGCCAGCAGCAAAGATGAGGGGGGGCGGATAACCAAAAACATTCAGTACTTC
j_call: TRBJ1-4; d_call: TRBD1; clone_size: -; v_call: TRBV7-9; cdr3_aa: CASSPTGGSEKLFF; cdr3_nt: TGTGCCAGCAGCCCGACAGGGGGGAGTGAAAAACTGTTTTTT
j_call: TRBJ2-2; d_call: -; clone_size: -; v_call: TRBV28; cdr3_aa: CASSPPNTGELFF; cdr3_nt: TGTGCCAGCAGTCCCCCTAACACCGGGGAGCTGTTTTTT
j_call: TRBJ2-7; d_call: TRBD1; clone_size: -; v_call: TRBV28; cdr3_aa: CASSFHGQGYEQYF; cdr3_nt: TGTGCCAGCAGTTTCCATGGACAGGGCTACGAGCAGTACTTC
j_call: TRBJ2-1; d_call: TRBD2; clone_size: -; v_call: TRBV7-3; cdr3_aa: CASSYGTSGLKQFF; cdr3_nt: TGTGCCAGCAGCTACGGGACTAGCGGCCTCAAGCAGTTCTTC
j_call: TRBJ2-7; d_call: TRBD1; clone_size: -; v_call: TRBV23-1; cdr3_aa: CASSQRTGADSYEQYF; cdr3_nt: TGCGCCAGCAGTCAACGGACAGGGGCCGACTCCTACGAGCAGTACTTC
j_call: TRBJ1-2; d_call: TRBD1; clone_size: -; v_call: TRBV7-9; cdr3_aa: CASSTGDLDGYTF; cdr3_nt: TGTGCCAGCAGTACAGGGGATTTGGACGGCTACACCTTC
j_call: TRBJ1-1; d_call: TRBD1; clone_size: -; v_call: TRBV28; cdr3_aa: CASRIRQGGGTEAFF; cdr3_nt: TGTGCCAGCAGAATCCGACAGGGCGGAGGGACTGAAGCTTTCTTT
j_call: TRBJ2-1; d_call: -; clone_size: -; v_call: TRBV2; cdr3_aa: CASSQGWNNEQFF; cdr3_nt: TGTGCCAGCAGCCAGGGATGGAACAATGAGCAGTTCTTC
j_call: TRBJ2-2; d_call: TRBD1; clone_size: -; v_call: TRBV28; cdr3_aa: CATKEDRGPGELFF; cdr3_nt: TGTGCCACAAAAGAGGACAGGGGACCCGGGGAGCTGTTTTTT
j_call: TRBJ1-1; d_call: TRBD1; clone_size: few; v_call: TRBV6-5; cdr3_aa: CASSLQGRTEAFF; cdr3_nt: TGTGCCAGCAGTCTACAGGGGAGGACTGAAGCTTTCTTT
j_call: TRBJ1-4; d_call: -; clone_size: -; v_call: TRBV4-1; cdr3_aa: CASSQVGGANEKLFF; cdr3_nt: TGCGCCAGCAGCCAAGTGGGGGGAGCTAATGAAAAACTGTTTTTT
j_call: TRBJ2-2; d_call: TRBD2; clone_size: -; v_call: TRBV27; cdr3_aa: CASSFSGRGYTGELFF; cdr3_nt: TGTGCCAGCAGCTTTAGCGGGAGAGGGTACACCGGGGAGCTGTTTTTT
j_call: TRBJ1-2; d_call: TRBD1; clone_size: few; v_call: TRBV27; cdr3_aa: CASSPSGTVYGYTF; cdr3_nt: TGTGCCAGCAGTCCTTCCGGGACAGTTTATGGCTACACCTTC
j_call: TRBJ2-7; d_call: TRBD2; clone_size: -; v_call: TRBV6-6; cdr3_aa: CASSSPGGSYEQYF; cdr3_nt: TGTGCCAGCAGTTCCCCGGGGGGCTCCTACGAGCAGTACTTC
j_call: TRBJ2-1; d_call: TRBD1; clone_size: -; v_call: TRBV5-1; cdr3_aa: CASSSVQGGDEQFF; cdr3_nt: TGCGCCAGCAGCTCCGTACAGGGGGGCGATGAGCAGTTCTTC
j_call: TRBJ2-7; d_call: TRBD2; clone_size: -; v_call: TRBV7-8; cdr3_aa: CASSFGLAAGEWYF; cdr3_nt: TGTGCCAGCAGCTTTGGGCTAGCGGCCGGTGAGTGGTACTTC
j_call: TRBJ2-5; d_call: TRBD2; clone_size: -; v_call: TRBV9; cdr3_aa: CASSVATGGKETQYF; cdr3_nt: TGTGCCAGCAGCGTAGCTACGGGGGGGAAAGAGACCCAGTACTTC
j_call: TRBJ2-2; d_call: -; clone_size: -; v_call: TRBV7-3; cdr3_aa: CASSHSTGTGELFF; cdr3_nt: TGTGCCAGCAGCCACAGTACCGGCACCGGGGAGCTGTTTTTT
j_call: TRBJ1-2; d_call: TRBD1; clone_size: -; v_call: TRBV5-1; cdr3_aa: CASSLGQGAYGYGYTF; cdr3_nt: TGCGCCAGCAGCTTGGGACAGGGGGCTTACGGCTATGGCTACACCTTC
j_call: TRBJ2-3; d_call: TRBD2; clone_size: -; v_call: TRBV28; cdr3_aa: CASSTSGSPDNTQYF; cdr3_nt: TGTGCCAGCAGCACTAGCGGGAGCCCCGACAATACGCAGTATTTT
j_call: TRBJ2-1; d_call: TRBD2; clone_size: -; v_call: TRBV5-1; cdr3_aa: CATARTGGSHNEQFF; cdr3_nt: TGCGCAACGGCGAGAACGGGAGGATCGCACAATGAGCAGTTCTTC
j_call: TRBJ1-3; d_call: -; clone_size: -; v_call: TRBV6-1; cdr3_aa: CASSDALIGNTIYF; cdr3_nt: TGTGCCAGCAGTGACGCGCTTATTGGAAACACCATATATTTT
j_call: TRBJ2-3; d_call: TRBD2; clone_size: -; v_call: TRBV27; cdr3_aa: CASSPGLAGSTDTQYF; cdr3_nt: TGTGCCAGCAGTCCGGGACTAGCGGGTAGCACAGATACGCAGTATTTT
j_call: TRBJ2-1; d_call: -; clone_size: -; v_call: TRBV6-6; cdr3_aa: CASIKQGIYNEQFF; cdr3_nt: TGTGCCAGCATCAAACAGGGTATCTACAATGAGCAGTTCTTC
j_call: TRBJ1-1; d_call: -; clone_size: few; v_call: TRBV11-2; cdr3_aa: CASSLSGSRNTEAFF; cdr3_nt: TGTGCCAGCAGCTTATCGGGGTCCCGGAACACTGAAGCTTTCTTT
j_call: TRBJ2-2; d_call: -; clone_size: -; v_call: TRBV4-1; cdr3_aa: CASSQTVNTGELFF; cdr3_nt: TGCGCCAGCAGCCAAACAGTGAACACCGGGGAGCTGTTTTTT
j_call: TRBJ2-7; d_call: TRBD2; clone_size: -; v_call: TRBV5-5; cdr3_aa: CASSLRLAAYEQYF; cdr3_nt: TGTGCCAGCAGCTTGAGACTAGCGGCCTACGAGCAGTACTTC
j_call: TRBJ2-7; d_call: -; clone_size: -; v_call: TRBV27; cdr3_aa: CASSFSDRYEQYF; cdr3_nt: TGTGCCAGCAGTTTTTCAGACAGGTACGAGCAGTACTTC
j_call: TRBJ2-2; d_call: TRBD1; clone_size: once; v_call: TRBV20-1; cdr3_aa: CSASTGTGTGELFF; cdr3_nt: TGCAGTGCTAGTACCGGGACAGGGACCGGGGAGCTGTTTTTT
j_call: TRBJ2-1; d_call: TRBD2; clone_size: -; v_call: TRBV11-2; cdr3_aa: CASSGGDLPSYNEQFF; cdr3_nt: TGTGCCAGCAGCGGGGGGGACCTCCCATCCTACAATGAGCAGTTCTTC
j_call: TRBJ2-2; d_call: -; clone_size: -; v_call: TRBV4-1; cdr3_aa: CASSQDIEGVGTGELFF; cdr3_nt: TGCGCCAGCAGCCAAGATATCGAGGGAGTAGGAACCGGGGAGCTGTTTTTT
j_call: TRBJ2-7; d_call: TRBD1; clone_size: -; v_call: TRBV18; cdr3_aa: CASSPGTDPRHEQYF; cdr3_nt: TGTGCCAGCTCACCAGGGACAGACCCTCGCCACGAGCAGTACTTC
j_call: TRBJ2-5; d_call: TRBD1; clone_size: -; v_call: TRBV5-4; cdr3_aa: CASSKTGAKDQETQYF; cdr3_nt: TGTGCCAGCAGCAAGACAGGGGCGAAGGATCAAGAGACCCAGTACTTC
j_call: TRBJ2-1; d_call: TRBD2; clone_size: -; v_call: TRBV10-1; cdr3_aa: CASSESGLAGKKGNEQFF; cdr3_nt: TGCGCCAGCAGTGAGTCCGGACTAGCGGGAAAGAAAGGCAATGAGCAGTTCTTC
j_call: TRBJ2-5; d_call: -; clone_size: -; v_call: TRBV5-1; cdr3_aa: CASSLTSMGETQYF; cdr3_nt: TGCGCCAGCAGCTTGACTAGCATGGGAGAGACCCAGTACTTC
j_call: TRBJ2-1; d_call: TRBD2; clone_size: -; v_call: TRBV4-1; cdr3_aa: CASSRRLAGRNEQFF; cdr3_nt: TGCGCCAGCAGCCGCCGACTAGCGGGACGGAATGAGCAGTTCTTC
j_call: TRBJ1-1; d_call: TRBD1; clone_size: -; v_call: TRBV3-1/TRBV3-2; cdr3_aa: CASSPSGTTGTAFF; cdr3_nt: TGTGCCAGCAGCCCTTCAGGGACGACAGGGACAGCTTTCTTT
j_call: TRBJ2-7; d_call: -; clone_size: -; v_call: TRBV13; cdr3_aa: CASRTRTSSYEQYF; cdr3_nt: TGTGCCAGCAGAACCCGGACATCCTCCTACGAGCAGTACTTC
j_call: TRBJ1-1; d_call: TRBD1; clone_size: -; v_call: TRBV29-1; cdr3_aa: CSASRGRRTEAFF; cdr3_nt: TGCAGCGCCTCCAGGGGGAGAAGGACTGAAGCTTTCTTT
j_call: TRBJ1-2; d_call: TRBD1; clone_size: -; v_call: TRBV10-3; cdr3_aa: CAISSRPTGDNYGYTF; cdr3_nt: TGTGCCATCAGTTCCCGACCTACAGGGGACAACTATGGCTACACCTTC